Described below is a single T cell receptor beta chain sequence and its context. Its antigen is still unknown. Reads for this sample came from a NextSeq 550. A Human TCR Profiling Kit was used to prepare UMI-labeled 5' RACE TCRbeta libraries. Every TCRbeta library was prepared in parallel with an identical number of PCR cycles. The authors processed their data as follows. The number of functional CDR3beta clonotypes in each TCRbeta library ranged from roughly 2,800 to 20,000. MIGEC 1.2.9 handled UMI extraction and consensus assembly, with a minimum of three reads required per UMI. MiXCR 3.0.3 was used to extract the in-frame CDR3beta repertoires. After each sample was downsampled to 42,000 randomly selected UMIs, diversity metrics were computed in VDJtools 1.2.1. For each sample pair, the repertoire overlap metrics D, R and F2 were calculated in VDJtools using the top 3,000 clones. TCRdb reprocessed the reads, so every CDR3 protein sequence counts as one entry and DNA is not shown. V and J calls and clone size were set by TCRdb, not the authors. In this sample's table one finds over 8,000 distinct CDR3 sequences. Roughly 15% of the sample lies in the top ten.

There are 16 amino acids in the CDR3, from cysteine to phenylalanine inclusive. No DNA accompanies this entry. CDR1 and CDR2 were assigned from the germline V gene as SGHTS and YDEGEE. Progenitor exhausted-like memory CD8+ T cells (TPEX) were defined as CCR7+ PD-1+ TIGIT+ early differentiated memory cells with dysfunctional, exhausted-like traits. Peripheral blood mononuclear cells were isolated from healthy donor buffy coats by density gradient separation. In the study, negative magnetic separation with EasySep or MojoSort CD8+ T cell isolation kits was used to enrich total CD8+ T cells. For each subset, total RNA was extracted using an RNeasy Mini Kit from duplicate vials of approximately 160,000 sorted CD8+ T cells. The PBMCs were used either fresh or after being cryopreserved in fetal bovine serum with around 9.5% DMSO. Fluorescence-activated cell sorting on a FACSAria III was used to sort the CD8+ T cell subsets to purity.

This sample was included in a study of human CD8 memory T cell subsets (TCRdb year 2020). With respect to the entire study: To assess clonal relationships, the TCRbeta repertoires of stem-like (TSTEM), progenitor exhausted-like (TPEX) and effector memory CD8+ T cell subsets were compared. Six donors each provided TSTEM, TPEX and effector memory subsets, and TCRbeta repertoires were obtained from all six. General findings and caveats noted by the study authors: Normalized Shannon-Wiener diversity was similarly high in TSTEM and TPEX subsets, while effector memory subsets were less diverse by comparison. Only TCRbeta chains were sequenced, and the repertoire comparisons were based on roughly six donors and tested using paired t-tests with Bonferroni correction. The stem-like TSTEM and TPEX subsets each shared clonotypes with effector memory cells, but the TSTEM and TPEX repertoires had minimal overlap with each other, suggesting distinct antigen spectra. Based on Chao1 estimates, TSTEM subsets appeared to have greater repertoire diversity than TPEX subsets, which may reflect a broader range of specificities.

Sequenced input: CD8+ T cells from PBMCs. Recombination connected TRBV5-8 to TRBJ2-3; with no DNA, the TCRdb D assignment of TRBD1 cannot be verified. The sequence was obtained from a human donor in good health. The CDR3 in this case is CASSLEGDPSTDTQYF.